What follows are 12 T cell receptor beta chains derived from one specimen sequenced in a study of CD8 T cells in ankylosing spondylitis. MiXCR, run by TCRdb on the 5' RACE reads, gives a single entry per CDR3 protein. The sample contains 250,000 or so distinct CDR3 sequences, roughly a quarter of which appear only once. Sample: blood, either unsorted or a sorted T cell fraction (not recorded which). The receptors shown here come from a male donor with ankylosing spondylitis or in good health (not recorded which).

About this clonotype itself: No conserved phenylalanine or tryptophan is present at the end of the CDR3, so a read error is the likely explanation. No DNA is shown, since the ends of the CDR3 on it are uncertain; the CDR3 is the one TCRdb lists. V and J are TRBV29-1 and TRBJ2-4. The CDR3 spans 8 residues, counting both ends. In germline, CDR1 is SQVTM, CDR2 ANQGSEA. The CDR3 spells CSVGKALL.

This clonotype has a handful of counts. The chain carries TRBV6-4 and TRBJ2-2; D call uncertain. Per the germline V gene, CDR1 is MRHNA and CDR2 is SNTAGT. This CDR3 is 13 amino acids long. The V and J ends lost 4 bases and 1 base respectively, with 4 bases between them. DNA of the CDR3: TGTGCCAGCAGTGTGGAGAACACCGGGGAGCTGTTTTTT. Protein product: CASSVENTGELFF.

The CDR3: CASSLGLGGYEQYF. The DNA for the CDR3 is TGTGCCAGCAGCTTAGGTCTAGGGGGCTACGAGCAGTACTTC. This chain uses TRBV7-9 with TRBJ2-7, with a weak D call TRBD1 (6 bases). CDR1 and CDR2 from the germline V gene are SEHNR and FQNEAQ (reference sequence). This CDR3 has 14 residues. V was cut by 1 base and J by 3 bases, with 10 bases left in between.

This clonotype was counted many times. CDR3 residues: CASSPGLSGNTIYF. The CDR3 DNA is TGTGCCAGCAGTCCAGGACTCTCTGGAAACACCATATATTTT. The rearrangement uses TRBV12-3 or TRBV12-4 and TRBJ1-3; D is undetermined. This CDR3 contains 14 residues. The V and J ends lost 5 bases and 0 bases respectively, with 8 bases between them.

This clonotype was seen at least ten times. The chain is built from TRBV5-1 and TRBJ1-4; D gene uncertain. The CDR3 contains 14 residues. Germline V gene data show CDR1 as SGHRS and CDR2 as YFSETQ. V lost 0 bases to trimming and J lost 4 bases, with 7 bases between them. In DNA form, the CDR3 reads TGCGCCAGCAGCTTGGATGCCAATAATGAAAAACTGTTTTTT. It translates to CASSLDANNEKLFF. Supplemented by reference TRBV5-1 and TRBJ1-4, the full variable domain reads KAGVTQTPRYLIKTRGQQVTLSCSPISGHRSVSWYQQTPGQGLQFLFEYFSETQRNKGNFPGRFSGRQFSNSRSEMNVSTLELGDSALYLCASSLDANNEKLFFGSGTQLSVL.

At least ten counts were recorded for this clonotype. The CDR3 here is CASSTAGAWEQYF. The DNA of the CDR3 is TGTGCCAGCAGTACGGCAGGGGCTTGGGAGCAGTACTTC. The chain uses TRBV27 and TRBJ2-7; D perhaps matches TRBD1 (6 bases). Looked up from germline, CDR1 is MNHEY and CDR2 is SMNVEV (reference sequence). The length of the CDR3 is 13 residues. Trimming pared 5 bases from V and 7 bases from J, leaving 15 bases between.

This clonotype has at least ten counts. This chain links TRBV12-3 or TRBV12-4 with TRBJ2-7; possibly TRBD1 for D (5 bases). The CDR3 covers 14 residues. Trimming removed 6 bases from V and 1 base from J, with 13 bases in between. CDR3 in DNA: TGTGCCAGCAGCTTGAGGCAGGGATCCTACGAGCAGTACTTC. It encodes CASSLRQGSYEQYF.

J is TRBJ2-7 and V is TRBV19, with 9 bases aligning to TRBD1. The V and J ends lost 10 bases and 0 bases, in that order; junction bases with no gene match: 13. The CDR3 is 16 residues long. Germline-derived CDR1 and CDR2 are LNHDA and SQIVND (reference sequence). As DNA, the CDR3 is TGTGCCACCGCCGGGACAGGGTGGGGGTCCTCCTACGAGCAGTACTTC. It specifies CATAGTGWGSSYEQYF.

This clonotype appeared a few times. This rearrangement joins TRBV7-3 to TRBJ2-2; D perhaps matches TRBD1 (6 bases). The V gene lost 7 bases and the J gene lost 6 bases, with 15 bases spanning the gap. This CDR3 has 14 residues. Germline lookup yields CDR1 SGHTA and CDR2 FQGTGA. Here the CDR3 DNA reads TGTGCCAGCACCCTAGGGACACCCCCCGGGGAGCTGTTTTTT. Translated, it gives CASTLGTPPGELFF.

The rearrangement joins TRBV27 to TRBJ2-1; D gene unclear. V shed 6 bases and J shed 2 bases, with 11 bases lying between them. CDR1 is MNHEY and CDR2 is SMNVEV in the germline V gene (reference sequence). This CDR3 region has 14 residues. In DNA, the CDR3 is TGTGCCAGCAGCCTCCGGTGGGCCTACAATGAGCAGTTCTTC. The encoded protein is CASSLRWAYNEQFF.

This clonotype appeared a few times. The V and J genes are TRBV5-1 and TRBJ2-3; 7 bases align to TRBD1. The J segment lost 0 bases and the V segment lost 4 bases, leaving 14 bases of the junction unmatched. Germline CDR1 reads SGHRS; CDR2 reads YFSETQ. There are 18 residues in the CDR3. In DNA form, the CDR3 reads TGCGCCAGCAGCGTCAGATACAGGGGAGAGGGCAGCACAGATACGCAGTATTTT. Translated, it gives CASSVRYRGEGSTDTQYF.

This chain links TRBV20-1 with TRBJ2-5; 12 nucleotides agree with TRBD2. Looked up from germline, CDR1 is DFQATT and CDR2 is SNEGSKA (reference sequence). The V gene end was trimmed by 2 bases and the J gene end by 7 bases; junction bases not matched to a gene: 8. This CDR3 comprises 15 residues. The CDR3 reads CSARWASGGVGTQYF. CDR3 in DNA: TGCAGTGCTAGATGGGCTAGCGGGGGGGTAGGGACCCAGTACTTC.